The 8 T cell receptor beta chains below come from one sample, sequenced in a study of spatial heterogeneity in lung cancer. As for time point: blood at routine non-recurrence follow-up after resection. MiXCR, run by TCRdb on the 5' RACE reads, gives a single entry per CDR3 protein. Altogether fewer than 150,000 distinct CDR3 sequences are present, less than 14% being singletons, with the ten largest covering around 24%. Sequencing used PBMCs, obtained at follow-up. All receptors derive from a female donor with early-stage non-small cell lung cancer.

This clonotype was seen a handful of times. The chain joins TRBV30 to TRBJ2-2; D possibly corresponds to TRBD1 (6 bases). The germline gives CDR1 GTSNPN, CDR2 SVGIG (reference sequence). This CDR3 region has 15 residues. The V end was cut by 0 bases, the J end by 6 bases, with 14 bases between. The CDR3 protein is CAWSVRTGWAGELFF. In DNA form, the CDR3 reads TGTGCCTGGAGTGTACGAACAGGGTGGGCCGGGGAGCTGTTTTTT.

The rearrangement links TRBV6-5 to TRBJ1-6; D ambiguous. This CDR3 is built from 15 residues. Germline V gene lookup returns CDR1 MNHEY and CDR2 SVGAGI. Between the trimmed V and J ends, which lost 0 bases and 3 bases, there was a span of 6 bases. The CDR3 loop reads CASSYSQSYNSPLHF. The DNA of the CDR3 is TGTGCCAGCAGTTACTCCCAGAGCTATAATTCACCCCTCCACTTT.

A few counts support this clonotype. The chain links TRBV12-3 or TRBV12-4 to TRBJ2-1, with TRBD1 identical over 8 bases. There are 14 residues in the CDR3. V lost 5 bases, J lost 8 bases, and 8 bases stayed unmatched. The CDR3: CASSTRQGIDEQFF. Written as DNA, the CDR3 is TGTGCCAGCAGTACCCGACAGGGGATTGATGAGCAGTTCTTC.

The table lists this clonotype with a few counts. The genes are TRBV19 and TRBJ2-7; unclear D gene. The CDR3 length is 12 residues. Trimming stripped 9 bases from V and 3 bases from J, with 12 bases between. Germline V gene lookup returns CDR1 LNHDA and CDR2 SQIVND (reference sequence). In DNA, the CDR3 is TGTGCCAGCGCCAACAACAACTACGAGCAGTACTTC. This gives the protein CASANNNYEQYF.

This clonotype has a count of ten or more. The rearrangement uses TRBV7-3 and TRBJ1-1; 9 positions agree with TRBD1. CDR1 is SGHTA and CDR2 is FQGTGA in the germline V gene. Losses at the gene ends were 5 bases for V and 4 bases for J; bases not matched to a gene: 5. This CDR3 is built from 14 residues. The CDR3 reads CASSPTGGVTEAFF. As DNA, the CDR3 is TGTGCCAGCAGCCCTACAGGGGGCGTCACTGAAGCTTTCTTT.

This chain uses TRBV5-4 with TRBJ2-1, with 10 bases that match TRBD2. The germline CDR1 and CDR2 sequences are SGHNT and YYREEE (reference sequence). The CDR3 covers 13 residues. V was pared by 5 bases and J by 9 bases, with 5 bases of the junction left unmatched. CDR3 nucleotide sequence: TGTGCCAGCAGGGATAGCGGGAGGCTTGAGCAGTTCTTC. This translates into CASRDSGRLEQFF.

The sample holds many counts of this clonotype. V gene TRBV12-3 or TRBV12-4 combines with J gene TRBJ2-1; possibly TRBD1 or TRBD2 for D (5 bases each). V was cut by 3 bases and J by 5 bases, with 8 bases left in between. CDR3 length: 13 residues. CDR3 DNA: TGTGCCAGCAGTTTTTGGGGGAACAATGAGCAGTTCTTC. Translation gives CASSFWGNNEQFF.

A few counts support this clonotype. The rearrangement uses TRBV3-1 and TRBJ2-2, with a possible D match to TRBD2 (5 bases). V lost 2 bases and J lost 7, with 8 bases in between. The germline V gene has CDR1 LGHDT and CDR2 YNNKEL (reference sequence). The CDR3 loop spans 13 amino acids. This chain's CDR3 is CASSQTGNGELFF. For the CDR3, the DNA is TGTGCCAGCAGCCAAACCGGGAACGGGGAGCTGTTTTTT. Based on the CDR3 plus reference TRBV3-1 and TRBJ2-2, the full variable domain is DTAVSQTPKYLVTQMGNDKSIKCEQNLGHDTMYWYKQDSKKFLKIMFSYNNKELIINETVPNRFSPKSPDKAHLNLHINSLELGDSAVYFCASSQTGNGELFFGEGSRLTVL.